What follows are 15 T cell receptor beta chains derived from one specimen sequenced in a study of tumor-infiltrating lymphocytes in primary liver carcinoma. Taking roughly 18-32 mg of unsorted bulk tissue, the authors co-extracted RNA and DNA. Synthesis of TCR beta cDNA was carried out from about 500 ng total RNA with a constant-region primer. Three-round nested multiplex PCR performed with slightly modified ARM-PCR produced the TCR beta libraries. The two initial PCR rounds, 9 to 11 cycles each, used TRBV1-TRBV30 forward and C-beta reverse primers. TCRdb reprocessed the multiplex PCR reads via MiXCR and lists one record per CDR3 protein. The sample has around 29,000 distinct CDR3 sequences, around two thirds seen once. Sequencing was carried out using liver tumor tissue from sampling region 3. Subset denoted: tumor region T3, left-lateral pole. These receptors were collected from a woman younger than 45 with primary liver carcinoma and hepatitis B virus infection.

About this clonotype: Germline and junction disagree at one end, which may indicate a read error. The chain joins TRBV5-5 to TRBJ2-7, with D perhaps TRBD1 (5 bases). Germline V gene sequence: CDR1 SGHKS, CDR2 YYEKEE (reference sequence). CDR3 length: 14 residues. The CDR3 spells CASSLYGDSYEQHF. The CDR3 DNA reads TGTGCTAGCAGCTTGTATGGTGACAGCTACGAGCAGCACTTC.

V is TRBV12-3 or TRBV12-4 and J is TRBJ2-1; perhaps TRBD2 as D (5 bases). The CDR3 runs 15 residues. V lost 7 bases and J 9 bases, leaving 22 bases between the germline ends. The CDR3 is CASNLSGNSGLEQFF. DNA for the CDR3: TGTGCCAGCAACCTGTCCGGGAATAGTGGACTTGAGCAGTTCTTC.

For this clonotype: It is likely a read error, because the conserved phenylalanine at the end of the CDR3 is missing. The genes are TRBV29-1 and TRBJ2-1; TRBD2 agrees at 7 bases. Germline V CDR1 and CDR2: SQVTM, ANQGSEA. The CDR3 consists of 12 residues. CDR3 sequence: CSALRDYNEQFS. The CDR3 DNA reads as TGCAGCGCACTAAGGGACTACAACGAGCAGTTCTCC.

As for this clonotype: This likely comes from a read error, as the CDR3 has no conserved phenylalanine or tryptophan at its end. The rearrangement uses TRBV12-3 or TRBV12-4 and TRBJ2-1, with 7 nucleotides matching TRBD1. The CDR3 runs to 17 residues. As DNA, the CDR3 is TGTACCAGCAAATCGACCGCGGCAGGGGGCTCCTACAATGAGCAGTTCTTG. Translated: CTSKSTAAGGSYNEQFL.

The table lists this clonotype with a few counts. The gene calls are TRBV6-6 and TRBJ2-7; weak D call: TRBD1 (5 bases). This CDR3 region has 14 residues. Per the germline V gene, CDR1 is MNHNY and CDR2 is SVGAGI (reference sequence). The chain's CDR3 is CISSLGHPSYEQYF. Here the CDR3 DNA reads TGTATCAGCAGTTTAGGACACCCTTCCTACGAGCAGTACTTC.

For this clonotype: The limits of the CDR3 on the DNA are not certain, so only TCRdb's listed CDR3 is given. The genes are TRBV29-1 and TRBJ1-2. Germline CDR1 reads SQVTM; CDR2 reads ANQGSEA. The CDR3 contains 14 residues when both ends are counted. The CDR3 spells CSVARGTGAHGYTF.

J is TRBJ2-1 and V is TRBV2, with 9 bases matching TRBD2. Trimming took 2 bases from V and 6 from J; bases not matched to a gene: 14. The germline CDR1 and CDR2 sequences are SNHLY and FYNNEI. There are 18 residues in the CDR3. The CDR3 sequence is CASSETVGGRVLTNEQFF. The CDR3, as DNA: TGTGCCAGCAGTGAAACTGTTGGCGGGAGGGTCCTTACCAATGAGCAGTTCTTC. Combining the CDR3 with reference TRBV2 and TRBJ2-1 gives the whole variable domain EPEVTQTPSHQVTQMGQEVILRCVPISNHLYFYWYRQILGQKVEFLVSFYNNEISEKSEIFDDQFSVERPDGSNFTLKIRSTKLEDSAMYFCASSETVGGRVLTNEQFFGPGTRLTVL.

Comments on this clonotype: The conserved phenylalanine or tryptophan is not found at the CDR3 terminus, so this likely reflects a read error. It is unclear where the CDR3 begins or ends on the DNA, so no DNA is shown, and the CDR3 is as TCRdb lists it. The CDR3 protein is CASCLSVTNEQFS. The V call is TRBV11-2, the J call TRBJ2-1. A total of 13 residues make up the CDR3, ends included. In germline, CDR1 is SGHAT, CDR2 FQNNGV.

Comment on this clonotype: A junction boundary mismatches the germline segment, possibly from a read error. The chain uses TRBV5-1 and TRBJ2-1; 10 bases agree with TRBD2. The CDR3 sequence is 18 residues long. Germline lookup yields CDR1 SGHRS and CDR2 YFSETQ. CDR3 sequence (DNA): TGCACCAGGAGACGGTCCTCTAGCGGGAGTATATCCTACAATGAGCAGTTCTTC. This sequence encodes CTRRRSSSGSISYNEQFF. The full variable domain, in which reference TRBV5-1 and TRBJ2-1 provide the parts outside the CDR3, is KAGVTQTPRYLIKTRGQQVTLSCSPISGHRSVSWYQQTPGQGLQFLFEYFSETQRNKGNFPGRFSGRQFSNSRSEMNVSTLELGDSALYLCTRRRSSSGSISYNEQFFGPGTRLTVL.

V is TRBV11-2 and J is TRBJ2-1; 7 bases map to TRBD1. Germline CDR1 and CDR2: SGHAT and FQNNGV. The CDR3 is 17 amino acids. The CDR3 DNA is TGTGGCGGCAGCTTAACCCACGGACAAGGGTACAGGGGTGAGCAGTTCTTC. This gives the protein CGGSLTHGQGYRGEQFF.

V and J are TRBV13 and TRBJ2-2, with 9 bases aligning to TRBD2. CDR1 is PRHDT and CDR2 is FYEKMQ in the germline V gene (reference sequence). The J segment lost 10 bases and the V segment lost 3 bases, leaving 9 bases of the junction unmatched. The CDR3 length is 15 residues. CDR3 region: CASSFGTSPGVELFF. In DNA form, the CDR3 reads TGTGCCAGCAGCTTCGGGACTAGCCCGGGCGTGGAGCTGTTTTTT.

The J gene is TRBJ2-1, the V gene TRBV10-3, with 8 positions matching TRBD2. Per the germline V gene, CDR1 is ENHRY and CDR2 is SYGVKD. J lost 8 bases, V lost 0 bases, and 9 bases had no gene match. The CDR3 runs to 16 residues. The CDR3 sequence is CAISESAAGACDEQFF. The CDR3 region has the DNA TGTGCCATCAGTGAGTCGGCAGCGGGAGCTTGCGATGAGCAGTTCTTC.

This clonotype was seen many times. V gene TRBV30 combines with J gene TRBJ2-7, with 13 bases identical to TRBD2. This CDR3 is built from 15 residues. Germline V gene sequence: CDR1 GTSNPN, CDR2 SVGIG (reference sequence). J gave up 1 base and V 3 bases, and 3 bases lay outside the gene matches. The CDR3 DNA sequence: TGTGCCTGGAGGGGACTAGCGGGGAAGTCCTACGAGCAGTACTTC. Residues: CAWRGLAGKSYEQYF.

The J gene is TRBJ2-3, the V gene TRBV11-2; 7 nucleotides align to TRBD2. Germline CDR1 reads SGHAT; CDR2 reads FQNNGV. CDR3 size: 17 residues. In DNA form, the CDR3 reads TGTGATAGCAGCTTGGGGGGACTAACGTACACGTCAGGTACGCAGTATTTT. It specifies CDSSLGGLTYTSGTQYF. The entire variable domain, with the rest obtained from reference TRBV11-2 and TRBJ2-3, is as follows: EAGVAQSPRYKIIEKRQSVAFWCNPISGHATLYWYQQILGQGPKLLIQFQNNGVVDDSQLPKDRFSAERLKGVDSTLKIQPAKLEDSAVYLCDSSLGGLTYTSGTQYFGPGTRLTVL.

This clonotype was detected once. At one end, the junction sequence differs from germline, possibly due to a read error. The chain is built from TRBV4-1 and TRBJ2-4; D call uncertain. This CDR3 spans 16 amino acids. The V gene's germline CDR1 is MGHRA and CDR2 YSYEKL. CDR3 DNA sequence: TGCACCAGCAGCCCAGAGATGAATAGGGTCATGAGCAAGTGGTACTTC. Translation: CTSSPEMNRVMSKWYF.